The next 21 T cell receptor beta chains were all read from a single sample in a study of blood T cell repertoires in COVID-19. Generated by immunoSEQ multiplex PCR, the TCRdb table keeps only in-frame clones and is missing some. In the table there are about 160,000 clones, about 80% of which are singletons. Sequenced material: PBMCs or T cells enriched from blood (not recorded which). The receptors come from a woman aged 60-75 years who had recovered from COVID-19.

The chain uses TRBV7-2 and TRBJ2-5; D is possibly TRBD2 (5 bases). This CDR3 has 14 amino acids. The ends were cut back, 5 bases at V and 5 bases at J, with 15 bases in the middle. Germline CDR1 reads SGHTA; CDR2 reads FQGNSA. The CDR3 nucleotides read TGTGCCAGCAGCCTAACTAGATCCCGCGAGACCCAGTACTTC. Encoded protein: CASSLTRSRETQYF. Full variable domain (rest looked up from reference TRBV7-2 and TRBJ2-5): GAGVSQSPSNKVTEKGKDVELRCDPISGHTALYWYRQSLGQGLEFLIYFQGNSAPDKSGLPSDRFSAERTGGSVSTLTIQRTQQEDSAVYLCASSLTRSRETQYFGPGTRLLVL.

This chain joins TRBV25-1 and TRBJ1-5, with D possibly TRBD1 on 5 matching bases. V lost 4 bases to trimming and J lost 5 bases, with 15 bases between them. This CDR3 contains 15 residues. Germline CDR1 MGHDK, CDR2 SYGVNS. CDR3 in DNA: TGTGCCAGCAGTGCCTCGGGACGGGGGGATCAGCCCCAGCATTTT. Translation: CASSASGRGDQPQHF. Combining the CDR3 with reference TRBV25-1 and TRBJ1-5 gives the whole variable domain EADIYQTPRYLVIGTGKKITLECSQTMGHDKMYWYQQDPGMELHLIHYSYGVNSTEKGDLSSESTVSRIRTEHFPLTLESARPSHTSQYLCASSASGRGDQPQHFGDGTRLSIL.

The V call is TRBV6-5, the J call TRBJ1-1, with D unresolved. Trimming pared 6 bases from V and 1 base from J, leaving 15 bases between. The CDR3 covers 15 residues. The V gene's germline CDR1 is MNHEY and CDR2 SVGAGI. The CDR3 DNA reads as TGTGCCAGCAGCACCAGGTGGATGGGGAACACTGAAGCTTTCTTT. Its protein is CASSTRWMGNTEAFF.

The chain joins TRBV11-2 to TRBJ1-6; the match to TRBD1 covers 11 bases. V gave up 1 base and J gave up 8 bases; unmatched junction bases: 4. CDR1 SGHAT and CDR2 FQNNGV come from the germline V gene. The CDR3 sequence is 16 residues long. The CDR3 bases are TGTGCCAGCAGCTTAGCCCGGGGACAGGGGGATTCACCCCTCCACTTT. It codes for CASSLARGQGDSPLHF.

The rearrangement uses TRBV2 and TRBJ2-7, with no clear D. The CDR3 has 13 amino acids. Trimming took 8 bases from V and 2 from J, leaving 13 bases between them. Per germline, CDR1 SNHLY and CDR2 FYNNEI. The CDR3 protein is CASLAPLTYEQYF. The CDR3 DNA sequence: TGTGCCAGCTTGGCCCCCCTCACCTACGAGCAGTACTTC. The whole variable domain, filled in from reference TRBV2 and TRBJ2-7, reads EPEVTQTPSHQVTQMGQEVILRCVPISNHLYFYWYRQILGQKVEFLVSFYNNEISEKSEIFDDQFSVERPDGSNFTLKIRSTKLEDSAMYFCASLAPLTYEQYFGPGTRLTVT.

The V and J genes are TRBV6-1 and TRBJ2-4; possibly TRBD1 for D (5 bases). Deletions cut 2 bases from V and 7 bases from J, with 12 bases between. Germline V CDR1 and CDR2: MNHNS, SASEGT. The length of the CDR3 is 14 residues. CDR3 sequence reads: CASSEQSGMNIQYF. The CDR3 DNA sequence: TGTGCCAGCAGTGAACAATCAGGGATGAACATTCAGTACTTC.

The genes are TRBV7-2 and TRBJ1-1; TRBD1 matches at 8 bases. The CDR3 covers 14 residues. V dropped 4 bases and J dropped 4; count of bases not matched to a gene: 5. The germline V gene has CDR1 SGHTA and CDR2 FQGNSA. The CDR3 loop reads CASSSSGGLTEAFF. The DNA for the CDR3 is TGTGCCAGCAGCTCATCAGGGGGCCTCACTGAAGCTTTCTTT.

The chain uses TRBV5-1 and TRBJ2-5; 8 bases align to TRBD2. Germline V CDR1 and CDR2: SGHRS, YFSETQ. The CDR3 spans 16 residues. V was pared by 0 bases and J by 5 bases, with 9 bases of the junction left unmatched. The CDR3 coding sequence is TGCGCCAGCAGCTTGGCGGGGGGGACAACCAAGGAGACCCAGTACTTC. This translates into CASSLAGGTTKETQYF.

This clone appeared a single time. This chain joins TRBV7-3 and TRBJ2-5; TRBD1 aligns across 8 bases. Looked up from germline, CDR1 is SGHTA and CDR2 is FQGTGA. The V gene end was trimmed by 3 bases and the J gene end by 4 bases; junction bases not matched to a gene: 4. The CDR3 is 14 residues long. The CDR3: CASSFQGAGETQYF. DNA of the CDR3: TGTGCCAGCAGCTTCCAGGGGGCTGGAGAGACCCAGTACTTC. The full variable domain, rest sourced from reference TRBV7-3 and TRBJ2-5, is GAGVSQTPSNKVTEKGKYVELRCDPISGHTALYWYRQSLGQGPEFLIYFQGTGAADDSGLPNDRFFAVRPEGSVSTLKIQRTERGDSAVYLCASSFQGAGETQYFGPGTRLLVL.

This clone was counted between two and nine times. The V and J genes are TRBV19 and TRBJ1-4; D is perhaps TRBD1 (5 bases). Germline assignment: CDR1 LNHDA and CDR2 SQIVND (reference sequence). V was cut by 1 base and J by 0 bases, with 9 bases left in between. The CDR3 contains 16 residues. CDR3 residues: CASSIGRGPTNEKLFF. The CDR3 bases are TGTGCCAGTAGTATAGGGAGGGGCCCAACTAATGAAAAACTGTTTTTT.

This clone has more than one count but fewer than ten. The rearrangement links TRBV23-1 to TRBJ1-5; perhaps TRBD1 as D (5 bases). TRBV23-1 is flagged as an ORF with uncertain function. V lost 7 bases and J 7 bases, leaving 8 bases between the germline ends. This CDR3 contains 11 residues. In DNA form, the CDR3 reads TGCGCCAGCAAAGACAGCCAGCCCCAGCATTTT. It codes for CASKDSQPQHF.

This sequence joins TRBV4-1 and TRBJ1-5, with D hard to call. CDR1 is MGHRA, CDR2 YSYEKL, per germline. This CDR3 is built from 13 residues. The germline V and J ends were trimmed by 1 base and 5 bases, with 6 bases remaining between them. In DNA form, the CDR3 reads TGCGCCAGCAGCCAAGGCCCGGATCAGCCCCAGCATTTT. It specifies CASSQGPDQPQHF.

This chain joins TRBV2 and TRBJ1-1; 9 bases are shared with TRBD1. The germline V gene encodes CDR1 SNHLY and CDR2 FYNNEI. Unmatched junction bases numbered 9, after V lost 9 bases and J lost 1 base. CDR3 length equals 15 residues. DNA of the CDR3: TGTGCCAGTAACCGGGACAGGGAAAGGAACACTGAAGCTTTCTTT. Amino acid sequence: CASNRDRERNTEAFF.

The J gene is TRBJ2-7, the V gene TRBV2, with 7 bases matching TRBD2. The junction had 7 bases not matched to a gene; V was cut back by 6 bases and J by 2 bases. The CDR3 consists of 14 residues. Germline V gene sequence: CDR1 SNHLY, CDR2 FYNNEI. The CDR3 loop is CASRGTTGPYEQYF. Written as DNA, the CDR3 is TGTGCCAGCAGGGGGACTACGGGGCCCTACGAGCAGTACTTC.

This clone was observed a handful of times. This chain links TRBV21-1 with TRBJ2-1; TRBD2, the D gene given by the table, was not confirmed from the DNA. TRBV21-1 is a pseudogene segment. The CDR3 is 19 amino acids. The CDR3 sequence is CASSKKGLAVPSPYNEQFF. The CDR3 DNA reads as TGTGCCAGCAGCAAAAAGGGACTAGCGGTACCTTCCCCCTACAATGAGCAGTTCTTC.

The chain has TRBV30 and TRBJ1-6; D is possibly TRBD1 (6 bases). The germline V gene encodes CDR1 GTSNPN and CDR2 SVGIG (reference sequence). This CDR3 comprises 16 residues. V lost 1 base, J lost 9 bases, and 19 bases lay in between. The CDR3 region is CAWSGAPRDKGSPLHF. For the CDR3, the DNA is TGTGCCTGGAGTGGGGCCCCCCGGGACAAAGGTTCACCCCTCCACTTT.

The J gene is TRBJ1-4, the V gene TRBV25-1; weak D call: TRBD1 (6 bases). The V end lost 5 bases, the J end lost 7 bases, and 11 bases lay between the germline ends. The CDR3 runs to 13 residues. Looked up from germline, CDR1 is MGHDK and CDR2 is SYGVNS. The CDR3 region is CASSQQGGEKLFF. The DNA for the CDR3 is TGTGCCAGCAGTCAACAAGGGGGTGAAAAACTGTTTTTT.

This chain joins TRBV5-4 and TRBJ2-7; D not certain. The CDR3 totals 14 residues. V was clipped by 4 bases and J by 6 bases, with 17 bases between them. Germline V gene lookup returns CDR1 SGHNT and CDR2 YYREEE (reference sequence). The chain's CDR3 is CASSHAEIVSEQYF. DNA for the CDR3: TGTGCCAGCAGCCACGCCGAAATAGTATCCGAGCAGTACTTC.

V gene TRBV9 combines with J gene TRBJ1-2, with a tentative D call TRBD1 (5 bases). Per the germline V gene, CDR1 is SGDLS and CDR2 is YYNGEE. This CDR3 contains 17 residues. The V gene lost 0 bases and the J gene lost 5 bases, with 20 bases spanning the gap. The CDR3 nucleotides are TGTGCCAGCAGCGTAGCATTAGTTGCTCGGGAGGGGTATGGCTACACCTTC. Amino acid sequence: CASSVALVAREGYGYTF.

The chain recombines TRBV6-5 with TRBJ1-2; 7 nucleotides align to TRBD1. J was trimmed by 8 bases and V by 9 bases; bases with no gene match: 9. Germline-derived CDR1 and CDR2 are MNHEY and SVGAGI. The CDR3 contains 12 residues. The CDR3 region has the DNA TGTGCCAGTCGACAGGGCCCACGAGGCTACACCTTC. Encoded protein: CASRQGPRGYTF.

The V call is TRBV2, the J call TRBJ2-7; a weak D match, TRBD2 (5 bases). The CDR3 contains 15 residues. In germline, CDR1 is SNHLY, CDR2 FYNNEI. The ends were cut back, 3 bases at V and 2 bases at J, with 14 bases in the middle. The CDR3 spells CASSEGVPSTYEQYF. The CDR3 DNA sequence: TGTGCCAGCAGTGAGGGAGTCCCTTCTACCTACGAGCAGTACTTC. The whole variable domain, remainder taken from reference TRBV2 and TRBJ2-7, is EPEVTQTPSHQVTQMGQEVILRCVPISNHLYFYWYRQILGQKVEFLVSFYNNEISEKSEIFDDQFSVERPDGSNFTLKIRSTKLEDSAMYFCASSEGVPSTYEQYFGPGTRLTVT.